This entry describes one T cell receptor (beta chain). Its antigen is not known. The data originate from a study of T cells in localized non-small cell lung cancer. Findings and limits, study-wide: Heterogeneity cannot be ruled out, as sequencing used one tumor region only.

Libraries were prepared by immunoSEQ multiplex PCR; TCRdb keeps only in-frame clonotypes and omits some of them. The sample yields 20,000 to 25,000 clones, more than 85% seen once. V dropped 5 bases and J dropped 6; count of bases not matched to a gene: 5. Germline V gene sequence: CDR1 SGHTA, CDR2 FQGNSA. The CDR3 spans 14 residues. The V call is TRBV7-2, the J call TRBJ1-5; 9 bases are a match to TRBD1. The source material was peripheral blood, sampled before any cancer treatment. This clonotype was obtained from a woman aged 35 to 70 with stage I lung adenocarcinoma. CDR3 protein: CASSPRTGAQPQHF. In nucleotides, the CDR3 is TGTGCCAGCAGCCCCCGGACAGGGGCTCAGCCCCAGCATTTT.